These T cell receptor beta chains were read from a single sample in a study of blood T cell repertoires in COVID-19. Generated by immunoSEQ multiplex PCR, the TCRdb table keeps only in-frame clones and is missing some. The repertoire consists of approximately 20,000 clones, with about 82% occurring once and the leading ten covering 64%. Source material: peripheral blood. Receptor source: a man at least 80 years old with acute or convalescent COVID-19. The CDR3 runs from the conserved cysteine through the conserved F or W. D genes are given only for firm matches. Size is stated for part of the rows, as once, few or many counts, or as a class when the clone is expanded.

length: 13
V: TRBV28
D: .
size: .
J: TRBJ1-1
CDR3: CASRRAGQAEAFF
DNA: TGTGCCAGCAGGAGGGCAGGCCAGGCTGAAGCTTTCTTT

length: 13
V: TRBV19
D: .
size: .
J: TRBJ1-1
CDR3: CASSTGVNTEAFF
DNA: TGTGCCAGTAGTACAGGTGTGAACACTGAAGCTTTCTTT

length: 13
V: TRBV28
D: TRBD1
size: once
J: TRBJ1-1
CDR3: CASTYPGTGVAFF
DNA: TGTGCCAGCACCTACCCCGGGACAGGGGTAGCTTTCTTT

length: 15
V: TRBV23-1
D: .
size: .
J: TRBJ1-1
CDR3: CASSQSGRPNTEAFF
DNA: TGCGCCAGCAGTCAATCGGGCAGGCCTAACACTGAAGCTTTCTTT

length: 16
V: TRBV7-2
D: TRBD2
size: .
J: TRBJ2-1
CDR3: CASSLVGGGAYNEQFF
DNA: TGTGCCAGCAGCTTAGTTGGCGGGGGGGCCTACAATGAGCAGTTCTTC

length: 13
V: TRBV7-3
D: .
size: .
J: TRBJ1-2
CDR3: CASSLGGNDGYTF
DNA: TGTGCCAGCAGCTTAGGCGGGAACGATGGCTACACCTTC

length: 15
V: TRBV9
D: .
size: once
J: TRBJ1-3
CDR3: CASSNRAVSGNTIYF
DNA: TGTGCCAGCAGCAACAGGGCTGTCTCTGGAAACACCATATATTTT

length: 17
V: TRBV6-7
D: TRBD2
size: .
J: TRBJ2-2
CDR3: CASSSRRAGGSTGELFF
DNA: TGTGCCAGCAGTTCCCGCCGAGCGGGGGGTAGCACCGGGGAGCTGTTTTTT

length: 23
V: TRBV27
D: .
size: once
J: TRBJ2-1
CDR3: CASTGKGQGRWLAGRRRGNEQFF
DNA: TGTGCCAGCACGGGAAAGGGACAGGGGCGCTGGCTAGCGGGGCGCCGTAGGGGCAATGAGCAGTTCTTC

length: 16
V: TRBV7-6
D: TRBD2
size: .
J: TRBJ2-3
CDR3: CASSKRGAGDTDTQYF
DNA: TGTGCCAGCAGTAAGAGGGGAGCGGGGGACACAGATACGCAGTATTTT

length: 14
V: TRBV2
D: .
size: .
J: TRBJ2-1
CDR3: CASSDGRVRGEQFF
DNA: TGTGCCAGCAGTGATGGACGGGTAAGGGGTGAGCAGTTCTTC

length: 15
V: TRBV7-6
D: .
size: .
J: TRBJ2-1
CDR3: CASSLVGAPYNEQFF
DNA: TGTGCCAGCAGCTTAGTAGGGGCCCCCTACAATGAGCAGTTCTTC

length: 16
V: TRBV9
D: .
size: .
J: TRBJ1-3
CDR3: CASSISTVPGGNTIYF
DNA: TGTGCCAGCAGCATAAGTACGGTCCCCGGTGGAAACACCATATATTTT

length: 14
V: TRBV28
D: TRBD1
size: .
J: TRBJ2-2
CDR3: CAATGATNTGELFF
DNA: TGTGCCGCCACAGGGGCCACGAACACCGGGGAGCTGTTTTTT

length: 13
V: TRBV28
D: .
size: .
J: TRBJ1-1
CDR3: CASRSSRGTEAFF
DNA: TGTGCCAGCAGATCTAGTAGGGGCACTGAAGCTTTCTTT

length: 14
V: TRBV25-1
D: TRBD1
size: .
J: TRBJ1-4
CDR3: CASSQGAANEKLFF
DNA: TGTGCCAGCAGTCAGGGGGCAGCTAATGAAAAACTGTTTTTT

length: 15
V: TRBV19
D: TRBD1
size: few
J: TRBJ1-4
CDR3: CASSALAGGNEKLFF
DNA: TGTGCCAGTAGTGCATTGGCAGGGGGAAATGAAAAACTGTTTTTT

length: 15
V: TRBV28
D: .
size: .
J: TRBJ1-2
CDR3: CASSLLVEQDYGYTF
DNA: TGTGCCAGCAGTTTGTTAGTCGAACAGGACTATGGCTACACCTTC

length: 13
V: TRBV7-9
D: .
size: .
J: TRBJ1-5
CDR3: CASSFQGYQPQHF
DNA: TGTGCCAGCAGCTTTCAGGGGTATCAGCCCCAGCATTTT

length: 8
V: TRBV3-1/TRBV3-2
D: .
size: .
J: TRBJ1-6
CDR3: CASSEGSF
DNA: TGTGCCAGCAGCGAGGGATCGTTT

length: 13
V: TRBV7-3
D: TRBD1
size: once
J: TRBJ1-2
CDR3: CASSPGQIYGYTF
DNA: TGTGCCAGCAGCCCGGGACAGATCTATGGCTACACCTTC

length: 15
V: TRBV28
D: TRBD1
size: .
J: TRBJ1-5
CDR3: CASSTRQGSNQPQHF
DNA: TGTGCCAGCAGTACGCGACAGGGAAGCAATCAGCCCCAGCATTTT

length: 13
V: TRBV27
D: .
size: .
J: TRBJ2-4
CDR3: CASSLSTGSIQYF
DNA: TGTGCCAGCAGTTTAAGTACAGGAAGCATTCAGTACTTC

length: 16
V: TRBV5-1
D: TRBD1
size: .
J: TRBJ2-3
CDR3: CASSLVGQAITDTQYF
DNA: TGCGCCAGCAGCTTGGTGGGACAGGCGATCACAGATACGCAGTATTTT

length: 16
V: TRBV19
D: .
size: .
J: TRBJ1-5
CDR3: CASSLAWGGGNQPQHF
DNA: TGTGCCAGTAGCCTCGCATGGGGGGGCGGCAATCAGCCCCAGCATTTT

length: 16
V: TRBV6-2/TRBV6-3
D: TRBD1
size: .
J: TRBJ1-1
CDR3: CASSPGTGGVLTEAFF
DNA: TGTGCCAGCAGCCCTGGGACAGGGGGAGTCTTAACTGAAGCTTTCTTT

length: 19
V: TRBV7-2
D: .
size: .
J: TRBJ2-1
CDR3: CASSLQGSLNTLSYNEQFF
DNA: TGTGCCAGCAGCTTACAGGGATCCCTAAACACGTTATCCTACAATGAGCAGTTCTTC

length: 16
V: TRBV7-2
D: TRBD1
size: once
J: TRBJ1-5
CDR3: CASSLGTGQDDQPQHF
DNA: TGTGCCAGCAGCTTAGGGACAGGGCAGGACGATCAGCCCCAGCATTTT

length: 15
V: TRBV7-2
D: TRBD2
size: .
J: TRBJ2-7
CDR3: CASSLAAGGGYEQYF
DNA: TGTGCCAGCAGCTTAGCAGCGGGGGGCGGCTACGAGCAGTACTTC

length: 13
V: TRBV28
D: TRBD1
size: few
J: TRBJ2-1
CDR3: CASGTGHLNEQFF
DNA: TGTGCCAGCGGGACAGGACATCTTAATGAGCAGTTCTTC

length: 11
V: TRBV10-2
D: .
size: .
J: TRBJ2-3
CDR3: CASRATDTQYF
DNA: TGCGCCAGCAGAGCCACAGATACGCAGTATTTT

length: 14
V: TRBV7-2
D: .
size: .
J: TRBJ2-3
CDR3: CASSLDGGRDTQYF
DNA: TGTGCCAGCAGCTTAGACGGAGGGAGGGATACGCAGTATTTT

length: 14
V: TRBV11-2
D: .
size: .
J: TRBJ1-4
CDR3: CASSPSSTNEKLFF
DNA: TGTGCCAGCAGCCCTAGCTCAACTAATGAAAAACTGTTTTTT

length: 12
V: TRBV12-3/TRBV12-4
D: .
size: .
J: TRBJ2-7
CDR3: CASSFTGYEQYF
DNA: TGTGCCAGCAGTTTTACCGGGTACGAGCAGTACTTC

length: 12
V: TRBV6-2/TRBV6-3
D: .
size: .
J: TRBJ1-1
CDR3: CASSYGGTEAFF
DNA: TGTGCCAGCAGTTATGGGGGGACTGAAGCTTTCTTT

length: 14
V: TRBV6-2/TRBV6-3
D: .
size: .
J: TRBJ1-2
CDR3: CASSYFGQGSAGTF
DNA: .

length: 14
V: TRBV2
D: .
size: .
J: TRBJ1-5
CDR3: CASQAVNSNQPQHF
DNA: TGTGCCAGCCAAGCGGTGAATAGCAATCAGCCCCAGCATTTT

length: 15
V: TRBV15
D: TRBD1
size: .
J: TRBJ1-2
CDR3: CATSRYRGANYGYTF
DNA: TGTGCCACCAGCAGATACAGGGGGGCGAACTATGGCTACACCTTC

length: 13
V: TRBV11-3
D: .
size: .
J: TRBJ1-1
CDR3: CASSLVTGTEAFF
DNA: TGTGCCAGCAGCTTAGTTACGGGGACTGAAGCTTTCTTT

length: 17
V: TRBV6-2/TRBV6-3
D: .
size: .
J: TRBJ2-6
CDR3: CASSFDEGGAGANVLTF
DNA: TGTGCCAGCAGCTTTGATGAAGGGGGGGCCGGGGCCAACGTCCTGACTTTC

length: 20
V: TRBV5-1
D: .
size: .
J: TRBJ1-1
CDR3: CASSLAAAGGPRSRDTEAFF
DNA: TGCGCCAGCAGCTTGGCCGCCGCAGGAGGGCCCCGGAGTCGGGACACTGAAGCTTTCTTT

length: 14
V: TRBV7-8
D: .
size: .
J: TRBJ1-3
CDR3: CASTAGGSGNTIYF
DNA: TGTGCCAGCACCGCCGGAGGGTCTGGAAACACCATATATTTT

length: 15
V: TRBV27
D: TRBD1
size: .
J: TRBJ1-4
CDR3: CASSLIAGGFEKLFF
DNA: TGTGCCAGCAGTTTAATAGCAGGGGGCTTTGAAAAACTGTTTTTT

length: 16
V: TRBV18
D: .
size: .
J: TRBJ1-2
CDR3: CASSPLQAGSHYGYTF
DNA: TGTGCCAGCTCACCACTTCAGGCAGGTTCTCACTATGGCTACACCTTC

length: 16
V: TRBV15
D: .
size: .
J: TRBJ1-6
CDR3: CATSRDGGNVNSPLHF
DNA: TGTGCCACCAGCAGAGATGGGGGGAATGTGAATTCACCCCTCCACTTT

length: 15
V: TRBV6-5
D: TRBD1
size: .
J: TRBJ2-1
CDR3: CASSYRDRVYNEQFF
DNA: TGTGCCAGCAGTTACCGGGACAGGGTGTACAATGAGCAGTTCTTC

length: 15
V: TRBV7-3
D: .
size: .
J: TRBJ2-2
CDR3: CASSLGGPDTGELFF
DNA: TGTGCCAGCAGCTTAGGGGGCCCCGACACCGGGGAGCTGTTTTTT

length: 19
V: TRBV1
D: .
size: .
J: TRBJ2-1
CDR3: CTSSQVQRGGGSSYNEQFF
DNA: TGCACCAGCAGCCAAGTCCAGCGGGGGGGTGGAAGCTCCTACAATGAGCAGTTCTTC